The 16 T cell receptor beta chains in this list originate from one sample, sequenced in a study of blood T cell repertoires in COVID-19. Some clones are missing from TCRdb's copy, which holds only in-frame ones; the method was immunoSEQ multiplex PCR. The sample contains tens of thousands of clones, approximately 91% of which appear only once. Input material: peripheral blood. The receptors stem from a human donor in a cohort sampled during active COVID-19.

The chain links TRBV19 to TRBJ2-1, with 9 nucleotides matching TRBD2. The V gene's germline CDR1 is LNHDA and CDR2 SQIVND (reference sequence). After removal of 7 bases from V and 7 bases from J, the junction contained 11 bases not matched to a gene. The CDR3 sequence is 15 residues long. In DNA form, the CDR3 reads TGTGCCAGTACCCCCCGCGGGAGGGTGAGGAATGAGCAGTTCTTC. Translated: CASTPRGRVRNEQFF.

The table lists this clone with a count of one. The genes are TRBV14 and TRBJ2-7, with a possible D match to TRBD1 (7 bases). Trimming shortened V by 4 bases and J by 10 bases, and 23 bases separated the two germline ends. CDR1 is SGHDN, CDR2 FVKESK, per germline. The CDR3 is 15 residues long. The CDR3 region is CASSRQGGLRPDQYF. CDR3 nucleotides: TGTGCCAGCAGCCGGCAGGGGGGTCTGAGACCTGATCAGTACTTC.

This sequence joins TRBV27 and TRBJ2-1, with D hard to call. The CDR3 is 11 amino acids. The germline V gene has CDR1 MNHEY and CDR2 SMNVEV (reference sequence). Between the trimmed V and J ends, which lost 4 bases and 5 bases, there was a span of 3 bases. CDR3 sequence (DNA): TGTGCCAGCAGTTCAAACAATGAGCAGTTCTTC. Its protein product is CASSSNNEQFF.

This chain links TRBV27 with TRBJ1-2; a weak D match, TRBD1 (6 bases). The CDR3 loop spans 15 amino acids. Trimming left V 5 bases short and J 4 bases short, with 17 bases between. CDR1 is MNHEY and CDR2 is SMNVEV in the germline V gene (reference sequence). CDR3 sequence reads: CASSPYRAWIYGYTF. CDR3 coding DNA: TGTGCCAGCAGTCCTTACAGGGCTTGGATCTATGGCTACACCTTC.

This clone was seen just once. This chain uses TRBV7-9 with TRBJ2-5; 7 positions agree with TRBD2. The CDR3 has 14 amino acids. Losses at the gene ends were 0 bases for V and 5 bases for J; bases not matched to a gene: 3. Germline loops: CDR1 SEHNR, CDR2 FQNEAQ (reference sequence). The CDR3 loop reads CASSLAGGFETQYF. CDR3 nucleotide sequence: TGTGCCAGCAGCTTAGCGGGAGGGTTTGAGACCCAGTACTTC. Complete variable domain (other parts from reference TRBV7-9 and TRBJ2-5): DTGVSQNPRHKITKRGQNVTFRCDPISEHNRLYWYRQTLGQGPEFLTYFQNEAQLEKSRLLSDRFSAERPKGSFSTLEIQRTEQGDSAMYLCASSLAGGFETQYFGPGTRLLVL.

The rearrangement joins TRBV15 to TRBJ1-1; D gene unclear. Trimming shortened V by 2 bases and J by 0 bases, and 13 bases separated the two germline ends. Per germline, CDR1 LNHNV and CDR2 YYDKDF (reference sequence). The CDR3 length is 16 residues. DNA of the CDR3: TGTGCCACCAGCAGAACCCCCAGGCGCATGAACACTGAAGCTTTCTTT. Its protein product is CATSRTPRRMNTEAFF. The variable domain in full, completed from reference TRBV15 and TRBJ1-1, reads DAMVIQNPRYQVTQFGKPVTLSCSQTLNHNVMYWYQQKSSQAPKLLFHYYDKDFNNEADTPDNFQSRRPNTSFCFLDIRSPGLGDTAMYLCATSRTPRRMNTEAFFGQGTRLTVV.

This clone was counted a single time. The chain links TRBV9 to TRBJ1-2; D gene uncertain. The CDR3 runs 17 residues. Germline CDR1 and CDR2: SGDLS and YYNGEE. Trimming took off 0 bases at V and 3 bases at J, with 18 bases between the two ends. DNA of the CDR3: TGTGCCAGCAGCGTAGTTTCGTCGGTGGCGGAGGACTATGGCTACACCTTC. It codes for CASSVVSSVAEDYGYTF.

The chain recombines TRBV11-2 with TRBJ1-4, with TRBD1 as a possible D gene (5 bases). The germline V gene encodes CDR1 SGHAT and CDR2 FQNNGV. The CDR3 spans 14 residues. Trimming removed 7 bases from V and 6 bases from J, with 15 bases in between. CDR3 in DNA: TGTGCCAGCAACCCGGGGCGGGGGGATGAAAAACTGTTTTTT. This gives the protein CASNPGRGDEKLFF.

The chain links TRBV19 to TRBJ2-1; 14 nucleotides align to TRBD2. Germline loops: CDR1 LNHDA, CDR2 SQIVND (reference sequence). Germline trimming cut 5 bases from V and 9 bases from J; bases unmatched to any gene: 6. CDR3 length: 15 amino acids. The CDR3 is CASSYTGLAGVEQFF. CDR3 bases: TGTGCCAGTAGTTATACGGGACTAGCGGGAGTTGAGCAGTTCTTC.

This CDR3 reads CASSFRQGSDTDTQYF. The CDR3 bases are TGCGCCAGCAGCTTTCGACAGGGGAGTGACACAGATACGCAGTATTTT. This chain joins TRBV5-1 and TRBJ2-3; 8 bases are a match to TRBD1. With V trimmed by 2 bases and J by 2 bases, 7 bases remained unmatched. This CDR3 is 16 amino acids long. Germline V gene lookup returns CDR1 SGHRS and CDR2 YFSETQ.

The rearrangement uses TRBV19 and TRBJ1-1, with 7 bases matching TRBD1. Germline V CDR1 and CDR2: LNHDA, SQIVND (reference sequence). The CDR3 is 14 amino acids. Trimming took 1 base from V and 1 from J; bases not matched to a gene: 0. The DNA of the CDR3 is TGTGCCAGTAGTATAGGACAGGGGAACACTGAAGCTTTCTTT. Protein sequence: CASSIGQGNTEAFF.

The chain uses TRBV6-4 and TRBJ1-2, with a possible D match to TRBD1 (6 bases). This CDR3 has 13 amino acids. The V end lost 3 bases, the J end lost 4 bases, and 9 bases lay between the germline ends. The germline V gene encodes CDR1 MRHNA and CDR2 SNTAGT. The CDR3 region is CASSEQGLYGYTF. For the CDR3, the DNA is TGTGCCAGCAGTGAACAGGGTCTCTATGGCTACACCTTC.

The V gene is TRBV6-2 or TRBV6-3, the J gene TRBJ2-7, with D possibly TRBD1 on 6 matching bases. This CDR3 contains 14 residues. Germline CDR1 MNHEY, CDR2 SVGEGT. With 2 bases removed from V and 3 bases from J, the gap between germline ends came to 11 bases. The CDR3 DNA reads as TGTGCCAGCAGTTACCAGAACAGGGACTACGAGCAGTACTTC. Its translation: CASSYQNRDYEQYF.

CDR3 sequence: CASSSYPDSYEQYF. The CDR3 DNA reads as TGTGCCAGCAGTTCCTACCCAGACAGCTACGAGCAGTACTTC. This chain connects TRBV6-5 to TRBJ2-7, with a weak D call TRBD1 (5 bases). The germline gives CDR1 MNHEY, CDR2 SVGAGI. The germline V and J ends were trimmed by 4 bases and 3 bases, with 13 bases remaining between them. CDR3 length: 14 amino acids.

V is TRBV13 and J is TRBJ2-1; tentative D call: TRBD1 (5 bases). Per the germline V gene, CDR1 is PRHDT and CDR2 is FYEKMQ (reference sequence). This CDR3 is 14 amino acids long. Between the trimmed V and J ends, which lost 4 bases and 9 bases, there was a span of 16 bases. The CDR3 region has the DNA TGTGCCAGCAGCTATGTTCAGGGTCTGAGTGAGCAGTTCTTC. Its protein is CASSYVQGLSEQFF.

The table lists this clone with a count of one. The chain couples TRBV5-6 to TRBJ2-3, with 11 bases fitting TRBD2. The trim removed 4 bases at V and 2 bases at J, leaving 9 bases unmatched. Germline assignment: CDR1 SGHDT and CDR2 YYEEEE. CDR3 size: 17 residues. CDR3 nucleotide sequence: TGTGCCAGCAGCGACGGACTAGCGGGCTGGTACACAGATACGCAGTATTTT. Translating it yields CASSDGLAGWYTDTQYF.